Included here is one TCR beta chain sequence, with context. The antigen remains undetermined. Only in-frame clones appear in the TCRdb table, and some are missing; sequencing was by immunoSEQ multiplex PCR. The sample records under 650,000 clones, about 96% being singletons. A split of CD4+ cells into CD45RA+ naive and CD45RA-negative memory subsets was performed. This specimen comes from a study of shared clonotypes between healthy human individuals. Study background: Aged 18 to 49, the donors were a couple of women and a few men.

Germline V gene data show CDR1 as SGHKS and CDR2 as YYEKEE (reference sequence). CDR3 length: 16 amino acids. The trim removed 5 bases at V and 7 bases at J, leaving 15 bases unmatched. Study observations and caveats: A small donor pool kept down the genetic and exposure-history diversity that was represented. Relative to their counterparts shared across all four donors, non-shared clonotypes exhibited diminished generation probabilities.

The V call is TRBV5-5, the J call TRBJ2-7, with 10 nucleotides matching TRBD1. Sequenced input: naive CD4+ T cells sorted from blood. Subset here: CD45RA+ positively selected. This TCR was sampled from a woman aged 25 to 39 in good health. In nucleotides, the CDR3 is TGTGCCAGCAGTCCCGGGGGACAGGGGATATCGCGGGAGCAGTACTTC. Its protein product is CASSPGGQGISREQYF.